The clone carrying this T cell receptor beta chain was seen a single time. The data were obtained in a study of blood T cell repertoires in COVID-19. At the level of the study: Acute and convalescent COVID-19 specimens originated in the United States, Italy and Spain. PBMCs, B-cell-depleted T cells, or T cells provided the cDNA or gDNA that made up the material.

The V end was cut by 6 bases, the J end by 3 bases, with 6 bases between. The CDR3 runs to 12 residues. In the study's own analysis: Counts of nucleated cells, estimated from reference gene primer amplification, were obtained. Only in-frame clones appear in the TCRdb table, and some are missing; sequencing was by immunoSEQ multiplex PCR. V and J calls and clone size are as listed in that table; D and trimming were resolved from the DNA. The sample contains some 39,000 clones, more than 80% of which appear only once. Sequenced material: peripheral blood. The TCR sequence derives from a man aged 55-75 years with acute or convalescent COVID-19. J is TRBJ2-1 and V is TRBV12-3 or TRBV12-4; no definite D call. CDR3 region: CASRADYNEQFF. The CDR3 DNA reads TGTGCCAGCAGGGCAGACTACAATGAGCAGTTCTTC.